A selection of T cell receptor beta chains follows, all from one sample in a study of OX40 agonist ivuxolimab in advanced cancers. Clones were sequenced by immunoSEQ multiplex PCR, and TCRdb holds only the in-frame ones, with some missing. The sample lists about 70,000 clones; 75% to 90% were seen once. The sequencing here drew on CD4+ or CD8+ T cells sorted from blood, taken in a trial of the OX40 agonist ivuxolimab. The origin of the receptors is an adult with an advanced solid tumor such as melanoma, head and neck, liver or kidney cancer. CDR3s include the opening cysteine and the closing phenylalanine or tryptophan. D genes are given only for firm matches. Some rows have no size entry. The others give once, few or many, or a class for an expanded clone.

CDR3 DNA: TGTGCCAGCAGCTTAGGGCCTTCTAGGTTCAATGAGCAGTTCTTC; CDR3 protein: CASSLGPSRFNEQFF; J gene: TRBJ2-1; V gene: TRBV11-2; D gene: -; clone size: -
CDR3 DNA: TGTGCCAGCAGCCCCACCCCTCCGGGACAGGGGGCGCGTGGCTACACCTTC; CDR3 protein: CASSPTPPGQGARGYTF; J gene: TRBJ1-2; V gene: TRBV7-2; D gene: TRBD1; clone size: -
CDR3 DNA: TGCGCCAGCAGCCCAACAATGAAAACCGGGGAGCTGTTTTTT; CDR3 protein: CASSPTMKTGELFF; J gene: TRBJ2-2; V gene: TRBV5-1; D gene: -; clone size: -
CDR3 DNA: TGTGCCAGCTTTATAGGGACAGGGTATTTGAGCTCTGGAAACACCATATATTTT; CDR3 protein: CASFIGTGYLSSGNTIYF; J gene: TRBJ1-3; V gene: TRBV7-2; D gene: TRBD1; clone size: few
CDR3 DNA: TGTGCCTGGACTCAAAATCCAAGGTGGGGGTCTGGAAACACCATATATTTT; CDR3 protein: CAWTQNPRWGSGNTIYF; J gene: TRBJ1-3; V gene: TRBV30; D gene: -; clone size: -
CDR3 DNA: TGTGCCAGCAGTCGGATCACAGTAGCAAGTACGCAGTATTTT; CDR3 protein: CASSRITVASTQYF; J gene: TRBJ2-3; V gene: TRBV11-2; D gene: -; clone size: -
CDR3 DNA: TGTGCCAGCTCGGGACAGGGGGAACCAGATACGCAGTATTTT; CDR3 protein: CASSGQGEPDTQYF; J gene: TRBJ2-3; V gene: TRBV27; D gene: TRBD1; clone size: -
CDR3 DNA: TGCGCCAGCACAAGGATACCGGGACAGCCGGGGGAGACCCAGTACTTC; CDR3 protein: CASTRIPGQPGETQYF; J gene: TRBJ2-5; V gene: TRBV5-1; D gene: TRBD1; clone size: once
CDR3 DNA: TGTGCGTCTAGCGGGGGGGCCGCAGATACGCAGTATTTT; CDR3 protein: CASSGGAADTQYF; J gene: TRBJ2-3; V gene: TRBV10-3; D gene: TRBD2; clone size: -
CDR3 DNA: TGTGCCAGCTTACCGGGACTGAAGAATGAAAAACTGTTTTTT; CDR3 protein: CASLPGLKNEKLFF; J gene: TRBJ1-4; V gene: TRBV2; D gene: -; clone size: -
CDR3 DNA: TGTGCCAGCAGAGGGACTAGCGAAACCGGGGAGCTGTTTTTT; CDR3 protein: CASRGTSETGELFF; J gene: TRBJ2-2; V gene: TRBV6-6; D gene: TRBD2; clone size: -
CDR3 DNA: TGTGCCAGTAGTATGGGTGGAGGGGAGACCCAGTACTTC; CDR3 protein: CASSMGGGETQYF; J gene: TRBJ2-5; V gene: TRBV19; D gene: -; clone size: -
CDR3 DNA: TGTGCCAGCAGTAGCACAAATACGCAGTATTTT; CDR3 protein: CASSSTNTQYF; J gene: TRBJ2-3; V gene: TRBV6-1; D gene: -; clone size: -
CDR3 DNA: TGCGCCAGCAGCTATGACAGGACTTATGGCTACACCTTC; CDR3 protein: CASSYDRTYGYTF; J gene: TRBJ1-2; V gene: TRBV5-1; D gene: -; clone size: -
CDR3 DNA: TGTGCCAGCAGCCCAGAAAGGGGGGCTGCCTACGAGCAGTACTTC; CDR3 protein: CASSPERGAAYEQYF; J gene: TRBJ2-7; V gene: TRBV7-2; D gene: -; clone size: few
CDR3 DNA: TGTGCCAGTAGTATCGAGGGTACAGATACGCAGTATTTT; CDR3 protein: CASSIEGTDTQYF; J gene: TRBJ2-3; V gene: TRBV19; D gene: -; clone size: -
CDR3 DNA: TGTGCCAGCAGCAAGGGACAGCCTAACACCGGGGAGCTGTTTTTT; CDR3 protein: CASSKGQPNTGELFF; J gene: TRBJ2-2; V gene: TRBV7-9; D gene: TRBD1; clone size: -
CDR3 DNA: TGTGCCACCAGCACCCGGGACAGGGGGGCCCGGGATACGCAGTATTTT; CDR3 protein: CATSTRDRGARDTQYF; J gene: TRBJ2-3; V gene: TRBV15; D gene: TRBD1; clone size: -
CDR3 DNA: TGTGCCAGCAGCTCGAACAGGGGGGGTGAAAAACTGTTTTTT; CDR3 protein: CASSSNRGGEKLFF; J gene: TRBJ1-4; V gene: TRBV7-2; D gene: TRBD1; clone size: -
CDR3 DNA: TGCGCCAGCAGCTTGGAGGGCGGAAACTCTGGAAACACCATATATTTT; CDR3 protein: CASSLEGGNSGNTIYF; J gene: TRBJ1-3; V gene: TRBV5-1; D gene: -; clone size: -
CDR3 DNA: TGTGCCAGCAGCGTAGGGTGGGCCGGAGATGAAAAACTGTTTTTT; CDR3 protein: CASSVGWAGDEKLFF; J gene: TRBJ1-4; V gene: TRBV9; D gene: -; clone size: -
CDR3 DNA: TGTGCCAGCAGCACCGAGGCGGGGCCCCAGCATTTT; CDR3 protein: CASSTEAGPQHF; J gene: TRBJ1-5; V gene: TRBV7-9; D gene: -; clone size: -
CDR3 DNA: TGTGCCAGCACCCTGGACGAGAGGGGGGGCTACACCTTC; CDR3 protein: CASTLDERGGYTF; J gene: TRBJ1-2; V gene: TRBV5-4; D gene: -; clone size: -
CDR3 DNA: TGCGCCAGCAGCCTCGATTGGACTAGCGGTGGGACAGATACGCAGTATTTT; CDR3 protein: CASSLDWTSGGTDTQYF; J gene: TRBJ2-3; V gene: TRBV4-3; D gene: TRBD2; clone size: -
CDR3 DNA: TGTGCCACCAGTAGGGGGTACGGCTACAATCAGCCCCAGCATTTT; CDR3 protein: CATSRGYGYNQPQHF; J gene: TRBJ1-5; V gene: TRBV19; D gene: -; clone size: -
CDR3 DNA: TGTGCCAGCAGCTTCCGGGACAGGGGGCAAGAACTGTTTTTT; CDR3 protein: CASSFRDRGQELFF; J gene: TRBJ1-4; V gene: TRBV5-4; D gene: TRBD1; clone size: -
CDR3 DNA: TGTGCCACCAGTGGCCGAGCTAATCAGCCCCAGCATTTT; CDR3 protein: CATSGRANQPQHF; J gene: TRBJ1-5; V gene: TRBV15; D gene: -; clone size: -
CDR3 DNA: TGTGCCAGCAGTGAAGCGTGGGGGACGCGTTCCGGAAAAGGGGGCTACACCTTC; CDR3 protein: CASSEAWGTRSGKGGYTF; J gene: TRBJ1-2; V gene: TRBV6-1; D gene: -; clone size: once
CDR3 DNA: TGCGCCAGCAGCCAATTACCCCCTTGGAGGGCGACCAAAAACATTCAGTACTTC; CDR3 protein: CASSQLPPWRATKNIQYF; J gene: TRBJ2-4; V gene: TRBV4-3; D gene: -; clone size: -
CDR3 DNA: TGCAGCGTTGAAGAGGGGACAGCTCTCCAGTTCTTC; CDR3 protein: CSVEEGTALQFF; J gene: TRBJ2-1; V gene: TRBV29-1; D gene: TRBD1; clone size: once
CDR3 DNA: TGTGCCAGTACACTCGGTCCAGGTAATTCACCCCTCCACTTT; CDR3 protein: CASTLGPGNSPLHF; J gene: TRBJ1-6; V gene: TRBV19; D gene: -; clone size: -
CDR3 DNA: TGCGCCAGCAGCCAACTCCTCACAGGGGGCAGCTCCTACGAGCAGTACTTC; CDR3 protein: CASSQLLTGGSSYEQYF; J gene: TRBJ2-7; V gene: TRBV4-3; D gene: TRBD1; clone size: -
CDR3 DNA: TGCGCCAGCAGCCGGACGATGAACACTGAAGCTTTCTTT; CDR3 protein: CASSRTMNTEAFF; J gene: TRBJ1-1; V gene: TRBV5-1; D gene: -; clone size: once
CDR3 DNA: TGTGCCAGCTCACCGGACAGGGCTAATTCACCCCTCCACTTT; CDR3 protein: CASSPDRANSPLHF; J gene: TRBJ1-6; V gene: TRBV18; D gene: TRBD1; clone size: once
CDR3 DNA: TGTGCCAGCATAGGGGACTCCTACGAGCAGTACTTC; CDR3 protein: CASIGDSYEQYF; J gene: TRBJ2-7; V gene: TRBV28; D gene: -; clone size: -
CDR3 DNA: TGTGCCAGCAGTGTGGGTAGCGGGGGGGCCGGTGAGCAGTTCTTC; CDR3 protein: CASSVGSGGAGEQFF; J gene: TRBJ2-1; V gene: TRBV2; D gene: TRBD2; clone size: once
CDR3 DNA: TGTGCCAGCAGTGAAGGCAACTATGGCTACACCTTC; CDR3 protein: CASSEGNYGYTF; J gene: TRBJ1-2; V gene: TRBV6-1; D gene: -; clone size: once
CDR3 DNA: TGTGCCAGCAGCCGCCGGCAGGGGTCGGAGACCCAGTACTTC; CDR3 protein: CASSRRQGSETQYF; J gene: TRBJ2-5; V gene: TRBV7-9; D gene: -; clone size: -
CDR3 DNA: TGTGCCAGCAGGCTACAAAGGCTGGGCACCGGGGAGCTGTTTTTT; CDR3 protein: CASRLQRLGTGELFF; J gene: TRBJ2-2; V gene: TRBV6-5; D gene: -; clone size: -
CDR3 DNA: TGCAGCGTTGCCGAGGGGGGCCAGTTCTTC; CDR3 protein: CSVAEGGQFF; J gene: TRBJ2-1; V gene: TRBV29-1; D gene: -; clone size: -
CDR3 DNA: TGTGCCAGCAGAGGGGAGAACACCGGGGAGCTGTTTTTT; CDR3 protein: CASRGENTGELFF; J gene: TRBJ2-2; V gene: TRBV2; D gene: -; clone size: -
CDR3 DNA: TGTGCCAGCGGTGGGGAGGGACAGCAACTATTCATGGCCCAGCATTTT; CDR3 protein: CASGGEGQQLFMAQHF; J gene: TRBJ1-5; V gene: TRBV28; D gene: TRBD1; clone size: -
CDR3 DNA: TGTGCCAGCAGTTTCCCGGGGGCCTACGAGCAGTACTTC; CDR3 protein: CASSFPGAYEQYF; J gene: TRBJ2-7; V gene: TRBV28; D gene: -; clone size: -
CDR3 DNA: TGTGCCGGCAGTGGACAGTACAATCAGCCCCAGCATTTT; CDR3 protein: CAGSGQYNQPQHF; J gene: TRBJ1-5; V gene: TRBV6-6; D gene: -; clone size: -
CDR3 DNA: TGTGCCAGCAGTTATGGGTTTCTCTCTGGAAACACCATATATTTT; CDR3 protein: CASSYGFLSGNTIYF; J gene: TRBJ1-3; V gene: TRBV6-5; D gene: -; clone size: -
CDR3 DNA: TGCGCCAGCAGCCAAGGACGCGCGGGGCAAGAGACCCAGTACTTC; CDR3 protein: CASSQGRAGQETQYF; J gene: TRBJ2-5; V gene: TRBV5-1; D gene: -; clone size: -
CDR3 DNA: TGTGCCAGCGGCAGGACAGGGGGCAGGGGCTACACCTTC; CDR3 protein: CASGRTGGRGYTF; J gene: TRBJ1-2; V gene: TRBV6-1; D gene: TRBD1; clone size: -
CDR3 DNA: TGTGCCAGCAGCCCCGACAGGGGGCGCGTGAATGGCTACACCTTC; CDR3 protein: CASSPDRGRVNGYTF; J gene: TRBJ1-2; V gene: TRBV2; D gene: TRBD1; clone size: -
CDR3 DNA: TGTGCCAGTAGTATAATAGCGGGGGGGCACAATGAGCAGTTCTTC; CDR3 protein: CASSIIAGGHNEQFF; J gene: TRBJ2-1; V gene: TRBV19; D gene: TRBD2; clone size: -
CDR3 DNA: TGTGCCTGGAGTGTACAAAGGGTGGGGGAGTTCTTC; CDR3 protein: CAWSVQRVGEFF; J gene: TRBJ2-1; V gene: TRBV30; D gene: -; clone size: -
CDR3 DNA: TGCAGCGTTGCGGTCCTCTCCGAGCAGTACTTC; CDR3 protein: CSVAVLSEQYF; J gene: TRBJ2-7; V gene: TRBV29-1; D gene: -; clone size: -
CDR3 DNA: TGCGCCAGCAGCCTACACCGAGAGGGGGGAGAGCAGTACTTC; CDR3 protein: CASSLHREGGEQYF; J gene: TRBJ2-7; V gene: TRBV5-1; D gene: -; clone size: few
CDR3 DNA: TGTGCCAGCAGCCTCGGGACAGGTGATGAAAAACTGTTTTTT; CDR3 protein: CASSLGTGDEKLFF; J gene: TRBJ1-4; V gene: TRBV5-4; D gene: TRBD1; clone size: -
CDR3 DNA: TGTGCCAGCAGTTCCCACGGAGGTGGGAACACTGAAGCTTTCTTT; CDR3 protein: CASSSHGGGNTEAFF; J gene: TRBJ1-1; V gene: TRBV6-5; D gene: -; clone size: -
CDR3 DNA: TGCGCCAGCAGCCAAGATAGGGTGACGAGACCCCTCCACTTT; CDR3 protein: CASSQDRVTRPLHF; J gene: TRBJ1-6; V gene: TRBV4-3; D gene: -; clone size: -